The sequence of this TCR beta chain was determined in a study of blood T cell repertoires in COVID-19. Germline V CDR1 and CDR2: SGHRS, YFSETQ. The V gene lost 4 bases and the J gene lost 2 bases, with 13 bases spanning the gap. This CDR3 is 16 amino acids long. The table came from immunoSEQ multiplex PCR; TCRdb's copy has only in-frame clones and leaves some out. The sample shows about 140,000 clones, 85% to 90% of them seen only once. This clone was recorded only once. The sample was peripheral blood. This chain links TRBV5-1 with TRBJ2-6; tentatively, D is TRBD2 (6 bases). The sequence was collected from a man aged 50-60 years who had recovered from COVID-19. Here the CDR3 reads CASSVGGTTGANVLTF. The DNA for the CDR3 is TGCGCCAGCAGCGTTGGCGGGACCACTGGGGCCAACGTCCTGACTTTC. The full variable domain, rest sourced from reference TRBV5-1 and TRBJ2-6, is KAGVTQTPRYLIKTRGQQVTLSCSPISGHRSVSWYQQTPGQGLQFLFEYFSETQRNKGNFPGRFSGRQFSNSRSEMNVSTLELGDSALYLCASSVGGTTGANVLTFGAGSRLTVL.